Shown below are 20 T cell receptor beta chains from a single sample sequenced in a study of neurological immune-mediated disorders. Sample time point: technical triplicate 2. TCRdb reprocessed the 5' RACE reads via MiXCR and lists one record per CDR3 protein. The table lists about 59,000 distinct CDR3 sequences, nearly 25% of them singletons. Sequencing was done on a sample of PBMCs. These receptors all come from a man in his 60s with HTLV-1-associated myelopathy (HAM/TSP).

The rearrangement links TRBV11-2 to TRBJ2-7; a possible D gene is TRBD1 (6 bases). There are 14 residues in the CDR3. Germline lookup yields CDR1 SGHAT and CDR2 FQNNGV. V was trimmed by 1 base and J by 0 bases, leaving 7 bases between them. CDR3 amino acids: CASSLGQVSYEQYF. For the CDR3, the DNA is TGTGCCAGCAGCTTAGGACAGGTCTCCTACGAGCAGTACTTC.

This clonotype was counted ten times or more. The genes are TRBV5-1 and TRBJ2-1, with 9 bases fitting TRBD2. This CDR3 contains 17 residues. CDR1 is SGHRS and CDR2 is YFSETQ in the germline V gene. The V gene end was trimmed by 2 bases and the J gene end by 0 bases; junction bases not matched to a gene: 6. The CDR3 DNA is TGCGCCAGCAGCTTAGGACTAGCGTCTAGCTCCTACAATGAGCAGTTCTTC. Translated: CASSLGLASSSYNEQFF. Variable domain in full (rest from reference TRBV5-1 and TRBJ2-1): KAGVTQTPRYLIKTRGQQVTLSCSPISGHRSVSWYQQTPGQGLQFLFEYFSETQRNKGNFPGRFSGRQFSNSRSEMNVSTLELGDSALYLCASSLGLASSSYNEQFFGPGTRLTVL.

At least ten counts were recorded for this clonotype. The rearrangement joins TRBV6-4 to TRBJ2-7, with 8 bases lining up with TRBD1. This CDR3 contains 13 residues. V shed 5 bases, J shed 3 bases, and the junction held 3 bases outside the gene matches. CDR1 is MRHNA, CDR2 SNTAGT, per germline. The CDR3 coding sequence is TGTGCCAGCAGTCAACAGGGGGGCTACGAGCAGTACTTC. Its protein is CASSQQGGYEQYF.

In its sample, this clonotype was seen many times. The rearrangement links TRBV4-2 to TRBJ1-2; D uncertain. Per the germline V gene, CDR1 is LGHNA and CDR2 is YNFKEQ. The CDR3 length is 15 residues. Trimming removed 1 base at V and 2 bases at J, with 11 bases between. This chain's CDR3 is CASSQAEGQNYGYTF. CDR3 coding DNA: TGTGCCAGCAGCCAAGCAGAGGGTCAGAACTATGGCTACACCTTC.

In this sample, this clonotype turned up many times. The rearrangement uses TRBV7-8 and TRBJ2-7; a possible D gene is TRBD1 (6 bases). The CDR3 is 15 amino acids. Trimming took 4 bases from V and 0 from J, leaving 13 bases between them. The germline V gene has CDR1 SGHVS and CDR2 FQNEAQ. The CDR3 DNA is TGTGCCAGCAGCTCTGAGAGGGGGTTCTCCTACGAGCAGTACTTC. Residues: CASSSERGFSYEQYF.

In its sample, this clonotype was seen many times. This chain joins TRBV28 and TRBJ1-4; weak D call: TRBD1 (5 bases). Germline CDR1 and CDR2: MDHEN and SYDVKM. The CDR3 runs 15 residues. The germline V and J ends were trimmed by 2 bases and 7 bases, with 14 bases remaining between them. The CDR3 is CASSLNPQGGEKLFF. The DNA for the CDR3 is TGTGCCAGCAGTTTAAATCCCCAGGGTGGTGAAAAACTGTTTTTT.

Ten or more counts support this clonotype. This sequence joins TRBV3-1 and TRBJ1-1, with 9 bases fitting TRBD1. Unmatched junction bases numbered 7, after V lost 10 bases and J lost 1 base. CDR1 is LGHDT, CDR2 YNNKEL, per germline (reference sequence). The CDR3 loop spans 14 amino acids. The CDR3 sequence is CATTDRGANTEAFF. Here the CDR3 DNA reads TGTGCCACCACGGACAGGGGAGCGAACACTGAAGCTTTCTTT.

Remarks on this clonotype: One end of the junction varies from germline; a read error may be responsible. The chain combines TRBV16 with TRBJ1-2; the D is unclear. The CDR3 is 14 amino acids. CDR1 is KGHSY, CDR2 FQNENV, per germline. In DNA form, the CDR3 reads TGTGCCAGCACCCAAGACAAGTCTAACAATGGCTACACCTTC. It codes for CASTQDKSNNGYTF.

The chain is built from TRBV18 and TRBJ1-4; 9 nucleotides agree with TRBD1. Germline V gene lookup returns CDR1 KGHSH and CDR2 LQKENI. The CDR3 is made up of 17 amino acids. V was clipped by 4 bases and J by 4 bases; unmatched bases: 10. As DNA, the CDR3 is TGTGCCAGCTCACAACTGCGACCGGGACAGGGTAATGAAAAACTGTTTTTT. Protein product: CASSQLRPGQGNEKLFF.

This clonotype was counted ten times or more. The chain combines TRBV5-6 with TRBJ2-3; 10 nucleotides agree with TRBD1. There are 15 residues in the CDR3. The germline CDR1 and CDR2 sequences are SGHDT and YYEEEE. With 4 bases clipped from V and 6 bases from J, the junction kept 8 bases outside the gene matches. The CDR3 DNA sequence: TGTGCCAGCAGCCCGGCCCCGGGACAGGGGGATACGCAGTATTTT. Amino acids: CASSPAPGQGDTQYF.

This clonotype was seen repeatedly, ten times or more. The chain uses TRBV5-6 and TRBJ2-1, with no clear D. CDR3 length: 16 residues. Trimming cost V 3 bases and J 6 bases, with 19 bases left between them. Germline lookup yields CDR1 SGHDT and CDR2 YYEEEE. CDR3 DNA sequence: TGTGCCAGCAGCTCCTGGGTGTTGCGAAGAAGCAATGAGCAGTTCTTC. It specifies CASSSWVLRRSNEQFF.

By sample fraction, this clonotype is medium-sized. The rearrangement joins TRBV20-1 to TRBJ2-7; 13 bases agree with TRBD2. CDR3 size: 15 residues. The trim removed 0 bases at V and 3 bases at J, leaving 2 bases unmatched. CDR1 is DFQATT and CDR2 is SNEGSKA in the germline V gene (reference sequence). CDR3 amino acids: CSARDWTSGSYEQYF. CDR3 nucleotides: TGCAGTGCTAGAGATTGGACTAGCGGGAGCTACGAGCAGTACTTC.

The rearrangement joins TRBV28 to TRBJ2-1, with a weak D call TRBD2 (5 bases). V lost 6 bases to trimming and J lost 9 bases, with 21 bases between them. The CDR3 length is 15 residues. CDR1 MDHEN and CDR2 SYDVKM come from the germline V gene. The CDR3 DNA reads as TGTGCCAGCAGATTTAGCAGACTAACATACTCTGAGCAGTTCTTC. It codes for CASRFSRLTYSEQFF. The full variable domain, with the rest looked up from reference TRBV28 and TRBJ2-1, is DVKVTQSSRYLVKRTGEKVFLECVQDMDHENMFWYRQDPGLGLRLIYFSYDVKMKEKGDIPEGYSVSREKKERFSLILESASTNQTSMYLCASRFSRLTYSEQFFGPGTRLTVL.

The CDR3: CSVPLAAAYNEQFF. Written as DNA, the CDR3 is TGCAGCGTTCCACTAGCGGCGGCCTACAATGAGCAGTTCTTC. The chain carries TRBV29-1 and TRBJ2-1; 8 bases align to TRBD2. After removal of 5 bases from V and 2 bases from J, the junction contained 5 bases not matched to a gene. The CDR3 spans 14 residues. CDR1 is SQVTM, CDR2 ANQGSEA, per germline.

The J gene is TRBJ2-1, the V gene TRBV4-1, with 9 bases aligning to TRBD2. With V trimmed by 7 bases and J by 9 bases, 13 bases remained unmatched. This CDR3 has 15 amino acids. Germline CDR1 MGHRA, CDR2 YSYEKL. CDR3 region: CASNPRTSEGVEQFF. The CDR3 nucleotides read TGCGCCAGCAACCCCCGGACTAGCGAAGGAGTTGAGCAGTTCTTC.

This clonotype was detected ten times or more. The J gene is TRBJ2-7, the V gene TRBV4-1, with a tentative D call TRBD1 (6 bases). Trimming removed 1 base from V and 1 base from J, with 20 bases in between. The CDR3 has 18 residues. Germline-derived CDR1 and CDR2 are MGHRA and YSYEKL. The CDR3 bases are TGCGCCAGCAGCCAAGCAAGCGGCCCTGGGCAGGGGTCCTACGAGCAGTACTTC. As protein: CASSQASGPGQGSYEQYF.

This clonotype was observed many times. This chain links TRBV21-1 with TRBJ1-4. TRBV21-1 is recorded as a pseudogene. The CDR3 is made up of 14 amino acids. CDR3 protein: CASSKESFNEKLFF. The CDR3 region has the DNA TGTGCCAGCAGCAAAGAGAGTTTCAATGAAAAACTGTTTTTT.

V is TRBV9 and J is TRBJ2-1; TRBD2 agrees at 9 bases. Germline CDR1 SGDLS, CDR2 YYNGEE. This CDR3 has 18 residues. V lost 4 bases and J lost 0; bases outside the gene matches: 11. CDR3 sequence (DNA): TGTGCCAGCAGCCCGCCAGCGGGAGGTTCTAGCTCCTACAATGAGCAGTTCTTC. This translates into CASSPPAGGSSSYNEQFF. Full variable domain (outside the CDR3, taken from reference TRBV9 and TRBJ2-1): DSGVTQTPKHLITATGQRVTLRCSPRSGDLSVYWYQQSLDQGLQFLIQYYNGEERAKGNILERFSAQQFPDLHSELNLSSLELGDSALYFCASSPPAGGSSSYNEQFFGPGTRLTVL.

At least ten counts were recorded for this clonotype. The gene calls are TRBV5-5 and TRBJ2-1, with D maybe TRBD1 (6 bases). The CDR3 is 15 amino acids. V lost 2 bases and J 9 bases, leaving 18 bases between the germline ends. The germline V gene encodes CDR1 SGHKS and CDR2 YYEKEE (reference sequence). CDR3 region: CASSFEWAGQREQFF. The CDR3 DNA is TGTGCCAGCAGCTTTGAATGGGCAGGACAGCGTGAGCAGTTCTTC.

This clonotype is a singleton in its sample. The chain recombines TRBV18 with TRBJ2-5; D remains ambiguous. Trimming shortened V by 3 bases and J by 4 bases, and 9 bases separated the two germline ends. CDR1 and CDR2 from the germline V gene are KGHSH and LQKENI. The CDR3 spans 13 residues. CDR3: CASSPGLIETQYF. The CDR3 nucleotides are TGTGCCAGCTCACCGGGTCTTATAGAGACCCAGTACTTC.